Below, 32 T cell receptor beta chains from the same sample are listed, as sequenced in a study of a mutant IDH1 vaccine in newly diagnosed glioma. Time point reported: week 11, during vaccination. With topical imiquimod, each dose of the vaccine consisted of 300 ug of mutant IDH1 20-mer peptide. Here immunoSEQ multiplex PCR was the method, and the copy in TCRdb shows in-frame clones only, minus some. The table has 60,000 to 75,000 clones, approximately 80% seen once. These TCRs' antigens remain unknown. The sample in question was PBMCs, obtained from a glioma patient whose treatment included an IDH1 peptide vaccine. These receptors all stem from a man aged 25 to 45 with glioma.

The chain employs TRBV2 and TRBJ1-3; no clear D gene. V lost 7 bases and J lost 5, with 18 bases in between. The V gene's germline CDR1 is SNHLY and CDR2 FYNNEI. The CDR3 has 15 residues. The chain's CDR3 is CASKGSLLVRNTIYF. The DNA for the CDR3 is TGTGCCAGCAAAGGGAGTTTACTCGTGCGAAACACCATATATTTT.

The chain links TRBV2 to TRBJ2-7; D not resolved. This CDR3 comprises 12 residues. V dropped 7 bases and J dropped 4 bases, with 11 bases sitting between them. Germline-derived CDR1 and CDR2 are SNHLY and FYNNEI. CDR3 bases: TGTGCCAGCACTTCCGCTTCATACGAGCAGTACTTC. Its protein is CASTSASYEQYF.

The chain employs TRBV6-5 and TRBJ1-2; no definite D call. Trimming pared 6 bases from V and 6 bases from J, leaving 17 bases between. Germline assignment: CDR1 MNHEY and CDR2 SVGAGI. The CDR3 is made up of 14 amino acids. CDR3 region: CASRDPGRVDGYTF. The CDR3 nucleotides read TGTGCCAGCAGAGACCCGGGGAGAGTGGATGGCTACACCTTC.

This clone was seen once. This rearrangement joins TRBV2 to TRBJ2-7; no clear D gene. The CDR3 runs to 13 residues. The germline V gene encodes CDR1 SNHLY and CDR2 FYNNEI. Between the trimmed V and J ends, which lost 1 base and 2 bases, there was a span of 6 bases. The CDR3 DNA follows: TGTGCCAGCAGTGAAGTTACAGCCTACGAGCAGTACTTC. This sequence encodes CASSEVTAYEQYF.

V is TRBV5-4 and J is TRBJ1-6, with no clear D. The CDR3 extends over 14 amino acids. Germline V CDR1 and CDR2: SGHNT, YYREEE (reference sequence). V dropped 0 bases and J dropped 7 bases, with 8 bases sitting between them. This chain's CDR3 is CASSLGRTNSPLHF. In DNA, the CDR3 is TGTGCCAGCAGCTTGGGGCGGACGAATTCACCCCTCCACTTT.

The rearrangement uses TRBV4-3 and TRBJ2-3, with D possibly TRBD1 on 7 matching bases. In germline, CDR1 is LGHNA, CDR2 YSLEER. CDR3 size: 16 residues. Trimming removed 2 bases from V and 5 bases from J, with 17 bases in between. Written as DNA, the CDR3 is TGCGCCAGCAGCCAAACTCGTCCAGGGGGGAGAGATACGCAGTATTTT. It yields the protein CASSQTRPGGRDTQYF.

V is TRBV2 and J is TRBJ1-2; 11 nucleotides line up with TRBD1. V was pared by 4 bases and J by 7 bases, with 8 bases of the junction left unmatched. This CDR3 contains 15 residues. Germline CDR1 and CDR2: SNHLY and FYNNEI. The CDR3 DNA follows: TGTGCCAGCAGTGTCCGGACAGGGGGCGCGAGTGGCTACACCTTC. Translation gives CASSVRTGGASGYTF.

V is TRBV25-1 and J is TRBJ1-4; no clear D. The CDR3 has 12 residues. V shed 7 bases and J shed 5 bases, with 8 bases lying between them. Germline CDR1 MGHDK, CDR2 SYGVNS. The CDR3 region has the DNA TGTGCCAGCAATAGGGCCAATGAAAAACTGTTTTTT. Translated, it gives CASNRANEKLFF.

V gene TRBV30 combines with J gene TRBJ2-3; 7 nucleotides match TRBD2. In germline, CDR1 is GTSNPN, CDR2 SVGIG (reference sequence). J was trimmed by 2 bases and V by 4 bases; bases with no gene match: 12. The CDR3 loop spans 16 amino acids. The CDR3 sequence is CAWTAGTSVATDTQYF. CDR3 nucleotides: TGTGCCTGGACCGCTGGCACTAGCGTGGCCACAGATACGCAGTATTTT.

The gene calls are TRBV5-4 and TRBJ2-2; D tentatively reads TRBD1 or TRBD2 (6 bases each). The length of the CDR3 is 16 residues. Germline CDR1 reads SGHNT; CDR2 reads YYREEE (reference sequence). V was shortened by 10 bases and J by 3 bases, with 22 bases between the two germline ends. CDR3 protein: CAGSGGGRGDTGELFF. In nucleotides, the CDR3 is TGTGCCGGGTCCGGAGGGGGTCGTGGAGACACCGGGGAGCTGTTTTTT.

The CDR3 DNA sequence: TGTGCCAGCAGTGATCGGATGGCCAGCACAGATACGCAGTATTTT. Translating gives CASSDRMASTDTQYF. This chain connects TRBV2 to TRBJ2-3; no clear D gene. The CDR3 loop spans 15 amino acids. Trimming removed 3 bases at V and 0 bases at J, with 10 bases between. From germline, CDR1 is SNHLY and CDR2 FYNNEI.

The rearrangement links TRBV6-4 to TRBJ1-6; D not resolved. Germline CDR1 MRHNA, CDR2 SNTAGT. V was pared by 4 bases and J by 7 bases, with 8 bases between. The CDR3 loop spans 13 amino acids. The CDR3 nucleotides are TGTGCCAGCAGTGCGAGCGGGAATTCACCCCTCCACTTT. This gives the protein CASSASGNSPLHF.

This chain connects TRBV6-5 to TRBJ2-5; no reliable D call. Trimming left V 7 bases short and J 0 bases short, with 9 bases between. The germline V gene encodes CDR1 MNHEY and CDR2 SVGAGI. This CDR3 region has 13 residues. CDR3 bases: TGTGCCAGCAATGGCAGACACCAAGAGACCCAGTACTTC. It encodes CASNGRHQETQYF.

CDR3: CAWSVAGKGYTF. CDR3 DNA: TGTGCCTGGAGTGTCGCAGGAAAAGGCTACACCTTC. The chain recombines TRBV30 with TRBJ1-2; D not resolved. Trimming left V 0 bases short and J 8 bases short, with 10 bases between. Germline V lookup: CDR1 GTSNPN, CDR2 SVGIG (reference sequence). The CDR3 has 12 amino acids.

The chain links TRBV29-1 to TRBJ2-5; D unresolved. The CDR3 contains 14 residues. The V end lost 0 bases, the J end lost 4 bases, and 12 bases lay between the germline ends. The germline V gene has CDR1 SQVTM and CDR2 ANQGSEA. CDR3: CSVEEGFGGETQYF. As DNA, the CDR3 is TGCAGCGTTGAAGAGGGTTTCGGTGGAGAGACCCAGTACTTC.

This chain links TRBV6-5 with TRBJ2-6; D gene unclear. V gave up 4 bases and J gave up 4 bases, with 11 bases separating them. This CDR3 contains 15 residues. Per germline, CDR1 MNHEY and CDR2 SVGAGI. The CDR3 reads CASSFLPRGANVLTF. The CDR3 nucleotides are TGTGCCAGCAGTTTCCTACCCCGGGGGGCCAACGTCCTGACTTTC.

CDR3 protein: CASSEYHGGRKTQYF. CDR3 nucleotide sequence: TGCGCCAGCAGTGAGTACCATGGGGGGAGGAAGACCCAGTACTTC. J is TRBJ2-5 and V is TRBV10-2; tentatively, D is TRBD2 (6 bases). The V end was cut by 1 base, the J end by 6 bases, with 15 bases between. Germline CDR1 is WSHSY and CDR2 is SAAADI. The CDR3 loop spans 15 amino acids.

The chain couples TRBV2 to TRBJ2-3, with D maybe TRBD2 (5 bases). The V gene's germline CDR1 is SNHLY and CDR2 FYNNEI. This CDR3 is 16 amino acids long. The V gene lost 7 bases and the J gene lost 6 bases, with 23 bases spanning the gap. CDR3 protein: CASKRTPGTTEDTQYF. The CDR3 coding sequence is TGTGCCAGCAAAAGGACCCCGGGAACTACAGAGGATACGCAGTATTTT. Full variable domain (missing parts from reference TRBV2 and TRBJ2-3): EPEVTQTPSHQVTQMGQEVILRCVPISNHLYFYWYRQILGQKVEFLVSFYNNEISEKSEIFDDQFSVERPDGSNFTLKIRSTKLEDSAMYFCASKRTPGTTEDTQYFGPGTRLTVL.

This clone was recorded a few times. This chain links TRBV14 with TRBJ1-4; D is unclear. CDR3 length equals 16 residues. Germline V gene sequence: CDR1 SGHDN, CDR2 FVKESK. V dropped 0 bases and J dropped 5 bases, with 13 bases sitting between them. The CDR3 protein is CASSQDPGLSNEKLFF. The CDR3 DNA reads TGTGCCAGCAGCCAAGATCCAGGACTATCGAATGAAAAACTGTTTTTT.

The V gene is TRBV2, the J gene TRBJ1-2; TRBD1 agrees at 7 bases. Germline CDR1 is SNHLY and CDR2 is FYNNEI. The CDR3 consists of 15 residues. V lost 4 bases, J lost 5 bases, and 10 bases stayed unmatched. CDR3 protein: CASSVRNTGVYGYTF. CDR3 coding DNA: TGTGCCAGCAGTGTTAGGAATACAGGGGTTTATGGCTACACCTTC.

This clone was seen a few times. The J gene is TRBJ2-1, the V gene TRBV4-1, with 11 bases that match TRBD1. CDR1 and CDR2 (germline): MGHRA, YSYEKL. V was clipped by 1 base and J by 5 bases; unmatched bases: 4. The CDR3 spans 16 residues. The CDR3 reads CASSQGPDRGHNEQFF. For the CDR3, the DNA is TGCGCCAGCAGCCAAGGCCCGGACAGGGGGCACAATGAGCAGTTCTTC.

In this sample, this clone turned up a few times. The V gene is TRBV5-1, the J gene TRBJ2-7; D is unresolved. Germline CDR1 and CDR2: SGHRS and YFSETQ. The V end was cut by 0 bases, the J end by 3 bases, with 4 bases between. The CDR3 spans 12 residues. CDR3 protein: CASSLEGYEQYF. CDR3 DNA sequence: TGCGCCAGCAGCTTGGAGGGCTACGAGCAGTACTTC.

This chain uses TRBV19 with TRBJ2-3; 13 positions match TRBD2. Losses at the gene ends were 3 bases for V and 3 bases for J; bases not matched to a gene: 0. Germline loops: CDR1 LNHDA, CDR2 SQIVND (reference sequence). CDR3 length: 15 amino acids. The CDR3 sequence is CASSMTSGGTDTQYF. For the CDR3, the DNA is TGTGCCAGTAGTATGACTAGCGGGGGGACAGATACGCAGTATTTT. Together with reference TRBV19 and TRBJ2-3, the CDR3 gives the full variable domain: DGGITQSPKYLFRKEGQNVTLSCEQNLNHDAMYWYRQDPGQGLRLIYYSQIVNDFQKGDIAEGYSVSREKKESFPLTVTSAQKNPTAFYLCASSMTSGGTDTQYFGPGTRLTVL.

Of note for this clone: The junction does not match germline at one end; this may be a read error. Other DNA sequences from this sample encode an identical CDR3 as well. The V gene is TRBV29-1, the J gene TRBJ2-2; weak D call: TRBD2 (5 bases). From germline, CDR1 is SQVTM and CDR2 ANQGSEA. The CDR3 length is 13 residues. The CDR3 nucleotides are TGCAGCGGCGGACTTACTTACACCGGGGAGCTATTTTTT. Translation gives CSGGLTYTGELFF.

The CDR3: CASSEGAGWEQYF. DNA of the CDR3: TGTGCCAGCAGTGAAGGGGCGGGCTGGGAGCAGTACTTC. V gene TRBV2 combines with J gene TRBJ2-7, with D possibly TRBD2 on 5 matching bases. The V gene's germline CDR1 is SNHLY and CDR2 FYNNEI. This CDR3 is 13 amino acids long. V lost 1 base and J 7 bases, leaving 11 bases between the germline ends.

This chain connects TRBV7-9 to TRBJ1-6, with D maybe TRBD1 (6 bases). CDR3 size: 14 residues. Germline V CDR1 and CDR2: SEHNR, FQNEAQ (reference sequence). V was shortened by 0 bases and J by 9 bases, with 9 bases between the two germline ends. The DNA for the CDR3 is TGTGCCAGCAGCTTAGCCAGGGGATTTTCACCCCTCCACTTT. Protein: CASSLARGFSPLHF. Drawing the rest from reference TRBV7-9 and TRBJ1-6, the complete variable domain is DTGVSQNPRHKITKRGQNVTFRCDPISEHNRLYWYRQTLGQGPEFLTYFQNEAQLEKSRLLSDRFSAERPKGSFSTLEIQRTEQGDSAMYLCASSLARGFSPLHFGNGTRLTVT.

This clone has only a few counts. The chain employs TRBV28 and TRBJ1-2; D not certain. The CDR3 consists of 14 residues. V was shortened by 8 bases and J by 8 bases, with 21 bases between the two germline ends. Looked up from germline, CDR1 is MDHEN and CDR2 is SYDVKM. CDR3 protein: CASFDRGYILGYTF. As DNA, the CDR3 is TGTGCCAGCTTTGACCGCGGTTACATTCTAGGCTACACCTTC.

This clone was detected a few times. The sample contains more than one DNA sequence encoding this CDR3. This chain joins TRBV2 and TRBJ1-1; D uncertain. V gave up 1 base and J gave up 0 bases, with 3 bases separating them. The CDR3 consists of 13 residues. Germline V gives CDR1 SNHLY, CDR2 FYNNEI. The CDR3 spells CASSEEVNTEAFF. In DNA, the CDR3 is TGTGCCAGCAGTGAAGAGGTGAACACTGAAGCTTTCTTT.

This chain uses TRBV5-4 with TRBJ2-7; D unclear. Trimming removed 5 bases from V and 1 base from J, with 10 bases in between. Germline V gene data show CDR1 as SGHNT and CDR2 as YYREEE (reference sequence). CDR3 size: 13 residues. The CDR3 protein is CASSFDRSYEQYF. CDR3 nucleotide sequence: TGTGCCAGCAGTTTCGACCGGTCCTACGAGCAGTACTTC. The complete variable domain, with remaining parts taken from reference TRBV5-4 and TRBJ2-7, reads ETGVTQSPTHLIKTRGQQVTLRCSSQSGHNTVSWYQQALGQGPQFIFQYYREEENGRGNFPPRFSGLQFPNYSSELNVNALELDDSALYLCASSFDRSYEQYFGPGTRLTVT.

V is TRBV4-2 and J is TRBJ2-7; D may be TRBD2 (6 bases). This CDR3 is built from 18 residues. Germline V gene data show CDR1 as LGHNA and CDR2 as YNFKEQ. V lost 3 bases to trimming and J lost 2 bases, with 23 bases between them. CDR3 residues: CASSQQTGREGYPYEQYF. Written as DNA, the CDR3 is TGTGCCAGCAGCCAGCAAACGGGGCGGGAAGGGTATCCCTACGAGCAGTACTTC.

V gene TRBV7-9 combines with J gene TRBJ1-6, with TRBD1 as a possible D gene (6 bases). The CDR3 runs 17 residues. Trimming removed 5 bases at V and 2 bases at J, with 16 bases between. CDR1 and CDR2 from the germline V gene are SEHNR and FQNEAQ (reference sequence). The CDR3 region is CASSPHRGGPYNSPLHF. The CDR3 region has the DNA TGTGCCAGCAGCCCTCATAGGGGGGGACCCTATAATTCACCCCTCCACTTT.

The V and J genes are TRBV6-1 and TRBJ1-3, with a weak D call TRBD1 (5 bases). The CDR3 sequence is 15 residues long. With 1 base removed from V and 8 bases from J, the gap between germline ends came to 15 bases. Germline CDR1 is MNHNS and CDR2 is SASEGT. CDR3 residues: CASSEGVRTGDTIYF. The CDR3 coding sequence is TGTGCCAGCAGTGAAGGGGTCCGTACAGGCGACACCATATATTTT.